This T cell receptor beta chain was observed in a study of T-cell reconstitution after alpha-beta-depleted transplantation in children. General study findings and limits: Surviving recipient cells, namely T cells and thymic progenitors, were the source of high day-60 TCRbeta diversity in some patients. T-cell counts and diversity were attributed mostly to newly produced T cells one year after transplant. Alpha-beta T cells present about two months after transplant were reported to originate from several hundred expanded graft clones.

A library of TCRbeta sequences, prepared with unique molecular identifiers, was generated. A single record per CDR3 protein comes from TCRdb applying MiXCR to the PCR reads. In the table there are roughly 300,000 distinct CDR3 sequences, around a tenth of which are singletons. This clonotype was counted ten times or more. What it binds is unknown. V shed 5 bases, J shed 5 bases, and the junction held 11 bases outside the gene matches. CDR3 length equals 16 residues. Per the germline V gene, CDR1 is SGHVS and CDR2 is FNYEAQ. The sequencing here drew on peripheral blood, taken 180 days after TCRalphabeta/CD19-depleted stem cell transplant. This sequence was found in a male patient aged 2 to 10 who had a stem cell transplant for chronic granulomatous disease, so the T cells may come from the graft donor. The chain combines TRBV7-6 with TRBJ2-1; 8 nucleotides agree with TRBD2. The CDR3 here is CASSPIAGSGDNEQFF. The CDR3 DNA follows: TGTGCCAGCAGCCCTATAGCGGGAAGCGGGGACAATGAGCAGTTCTTC.